The text below deals with one T cell receptor beta chain. This sample is part of a study of blood T cell repertoires in COVID-19. Data came from immunoSEQ multiplex PCR; TCRdb stores just in-frame clones and leaves some out. Altogether 15,000 or so clones are present, 85% to 95% being singletons, with the ten largest covering 7.6%. Germline lookup yields CDR1 SGDLS and CDR2 YYNGEE. V lost 4 bases to trimming and J lost 1 base; unmatched junction nucleotides: 9. The CDR3 loop spans 16 amino acids. The receptor comes from a human donor with active COVID-19. The donor label of this sample is uncertain. The V call is TRBV9, the J call TRBJ2-3; 7 nucleotides align to TRBD1. The sequenced material came from peripheral blood. The DNA of the CDR3 is TGTGCCAGCAGCTACTTCCGGGACAGCCGCACAGATACGCAGTATTTT. Protein: CASSYFRDSRTDTQYF.